This T cell receptor beta chain was sequenced for a study of Tregs in tolerant kidney transplant recipients. Overall study context: Related graft donors supplied nonmyeloablative bone marrow transplants, and mixed chimerism was transient.

Unstimulated regulatory T cells (CD4+CD25+CD127-), CD4+CD25- non-regulatory cells, CD4 and CD8 cells were FACS-sorted from thawed PBMCs. Germline V gene sequence: CDR1 SNHLY, CDR2 FYNNEI. V shed 5 bases and J 3 bases; nucleotides not matched to a gene: 4. There are 15 residues in the CDR3. The protocol was immunoSEQ multiplex PCR, while the TCRdb copy is restricted to in-frame clones and leaves out a portion. The sample yields approximately 100,000 clones, approximately 93% seen once. The source material was CD4+ T cells from blood, sampled before the transplant. V gene TRBV2 combines with J gene TRBJ2-1; TRBD1 aligns across 10 bases. The sequence came from a human donor who received a combined kidney and bone marrow transplant. CDR3 loop: CASSIRDRGYNEQFF. The CDR3 DNA reads as TGTGCCAGCAGTATCCGGGACAGGGGCTACAATGAGCAGTTCTTC.